The 17 T cell receptor beta chains below were found in one sample sequenced in a study of vaccination and CD4 T cells after COVID-19 (dated by TCRdb to about 2022). The sample's treatment or condition label, decoded: roughly 10-day PBMC culture with coronavirus spike peptide pools or control peptides (ViraFEST assay). Libraries were constructed by PCR. Sequencing relied on an Illumina iSeq 100. DNA from cultured CD4+ T cells was subjected to TCR sequencing with the Oncomine TCR Beta short-read assay at the Johns Hopkins FTIC core. The public reads were reanalyzed by TCRdb: fastp trimming at Q25, MiXCR alignment, in-frame beta chains only. Records with the same CDR3 protein are collapsed into one entry carrying the most frequent genes and DNA. Present in this sample are some 15,000 distinct CDR3 sequences, around 59% of which were seen just once. 10% to 15% of the sample is in the top ten clones. These receptors lack a known antigen.

Sequenced material: CD4+ T cells from blood, cultured in vitro. The receptors were gathered from a human donor who had recovered from COVID-19.

As DNA, the CDR3 is TGTGCCAGCAGTACCCGGCTAGCGGGAGTCCCCGGGGAGCTGTTTTTT. Translated: CASSTRLAGVPGELFF. The chain carries TRBV6-1 and TRBJ2-2; 10 nucleotides agree with TRBD2. The CDR3 consists of 16 residues. In germline, CDR1 is MNHNS, CDR2 SASEGT. After removal of 5 bases from V and 6 bases from J, the junction contained 9 bases not matched to a gene.

The V gene is TRBV7-2, the J gene TRBJ2-4; 10 bases fit TRBD2. Germline CDR1 is SGHTA and CDR2 is FQGNSA. The CDR3 has 15 amino acids. Unmatched junction bases numbered 8, after V lost 5 bases and J lost 7 bases. The CDR3 loop is CASSEAGGLGNIQYF. In DNA, the CDR3 is TGTGCCAGCAGCGAAGCGGGAGGGTTGGGGAACATTCAGTACTTC.

The rearrangement uses TRBV9 and TRBJ2-5; 8 nucleotides line up with TRBD2. This CDR3 spans 15 amino acids. From germline, CDR1 is SGDLS and CDR2 YYNGEE. Trimming took 5 bases from V and 4 from J; bases not matched to a gene: 10. CDR3 nucleotide sequence: TGTGCCAGCAGTCTTAGCGGGATTGAGTTAGAGACCCAGTACTTC. Translating it yields CASSLSGIELETQYF.

This clonotype was found a few times. The chain combines TRBV7-8 with TRBJ1-2; no clear D gene. This CDR3 region has 15 residues. V lost 1 base to trimming and J lost 0 bases, with 9 bases between them. The germline V gene has CDR1 SGHVS and CDR2 FQNEAQ. The DNA for the CDR3 is TGTGCCAGCAGCTTAGGTGGGGTAGCTAACTATGGCTACACCTTC. The encoded protein is CASSLGGVANYGYTF.

About this clonotype itself: Without the conserved terminal phenylalanine or tryptophan, this CDR3 likely stems from a read error. The rearrangement links TRBV30 to TRBJ1-6; 7 bases align to TRBD1. The CDR3 is made up of 15 amino acids. Germline V gives CDR1 GTSNPN, CDR2 SVGIG (reference sequence). The ends lost 6 bases at V and 6 bases at J; junction bases unmatched: 11. CDR3 in amino acids: CACHQGVGANSPLHS. In DNA, the CDR3 is TGTGCCTGCCATCAGGGGGTCGGCGCTAATTCACCCCTCCACTCT.

V is TRBV20-1 and J is TRBJ2-5; the match to TRBD2 covers 8 bases. The germline gives CDR1 DFQATT, CDR2 SNEGSKA (reference sequence). This CDR3 is 14 amino acids long. With 3 bases clipped from V and 0 bases from J, the junction kept 3 bases outside the gene matches. The CDR3 here is CSASSGGDQETQYF. CDR3 nucleotide sequence: TGCAGTGCTAGTTCGGGAGGGGACCAAGAGACCCAGTACTTC.

The chain links TRBV5-6 to TRBJ2-5, with D unresolved. Germline assignment: CDR1 SGHDT and CDR2 YYEEEE. The CDR3 length is 11 residues. Trimming removed 1 base at V and 7 bases at J, with 5 bases between. In DNA form, the CDR3 reads TGTGCCAGCAGCTTGTCTGGGACCCAGTACTTC. Amino acid sequence: CASSLSGTQYF. The entire variable domain, with the rest obtained from reference TRBV5-6 and TRBJ2-5, is as follows: DAGVTQSPTHLIKTRGQQVTLRCSPKSGHDTVSWYQQALGQGPQFIFQYYEEEERQRGNFPDRFSGHQFPNYSSELNVNALLLGDSALYLCASSLSGTQYFGPGTRLLVL.

V usage is TRBV20-1 and J usage is TRBJ1-5; 8 nucleotides match TRBD1. Germline V gives CDR1 DFQATT, CDR2 SNEGSKA (reference sequence). V was clipped by 5 bases and J by 4 bases; unmatched bases: 4. CDR3 size: 13 residues. The CDR3 DNA follows: TGCAGTGCTGCCCGACAGGGGAATCAGCCCCAGCATTTT. Protein product: CSAARQGNQPQHF.

This clonotype showed up just a few times. The chain employs TRBV6-5 and TRBJ2-7, with 10 bases aligning to TRBD1. This CDR3 contains 15 residues. V lost 0 bases, J lost 6 bases, and 5 bases stayed unmatched. CDR1 is MNHEY, CDR2 SVGAGI, per germline. The CDR3 spells CASSYSRQGAGEQYF. The CDR3 DNA sequence: TGTGCCAGCAGTTACTCGAGACAGGGGGCTGGCGAGCAGTACTTC.

The chain joins TRBV2 to TRBJ2-5, with a tentative D call TRBD1 (6 bases). Germline V gene data show CDR1 as SNHLY and CDR2 as FYNNEI. V was cut by 5 bases and J by 4 bases, with 14 bases left in between. The CDR3 runs 14 residues. The chain's CDR3 is CASSRNRATETQYF. DNA for the CDR3: TGTGCCAGCAGTCGGAACAGGGCGACAGAGACCCAGTACTTC.

The J gene is TRBJ1-2, the V gene TRBV6-1, with TRBD1 identical over 9 bases. Germline CDR1 and CDR2: MNHNS and SASEGT. This CDR3 has 14 amino acids. The V and J ends lost 6 bases and 6 bases, in that order; junction bases with no gene match: 8. The CDR3 nucleotides read TGTGCCAGCAGGCCTACAGGGGGCCAGGATGGCTACACCTTC. Translation: CASRPTGGQDGYTF.

The chain has TRBV10-3 and TRBJ1-1, with a tentative D call TRBD1 (5 bases). The germline V gene encodes CDR1 ENHRY and CDR2 SYGVKD. V was shortened by 10 bases and J by 0 bases, with 12 bases between the two germline ends. CDR3 length: 13 residues. CDR3 sequence (DNA): TGTGCCACCCGCGGGGGATTGAACACTGAAGCTTTCTTT. Protein: CATRGGLNTEAFF.

The rearrangement uses TRBV6-5 and TRBJ2-5; 8 bases agree with TRBD1. J gave up 5 bases and V 0 bases, and 5 bases lay outside the gene matches. The CDR3 covers 15 residues. Germline-derived CDR1 and CDR2 are MNHEY and SVGAGI. CDR3 protein: CASSYSGRDRETQYF. The CDR3 nucleotides are TGTGCCAGCAGTTACTCGGGGCGGGACAGGGAGACCCAGTACTTC.

The chain joins TRBV27 to TRBJ1-6, with unresolved D. Trimming stripped 7 bases from V and 5 bases from J, with 21 bases between. The CDR3 has 17 residues. Germline V lookup: CDR1 MNHEY, CDR2 SMNVEV (reference sequence). The CDR3 reads CASTDLWGRQDNSPLHF. In DNA, the CDR3 is TGTGCCAGCACAGATCTGTGGGGTCGGCAGGATAATTCACCCCTCCACTTT.

The sample holds a few counts of this clonotype. The V call is TRBV10-3, the J call TRBJ1-2; no definite D call. The germline gives CDR1 ENHRY, CDR2 SYGVKD. Trimming pared 2 bases from V and 4 bases from J, leaving 8 bases between. The CDR3 has 13 amino acids. The CDR3 loop is CAISEGSPYGYTF. Written as DNA, the CDR3 is TGTGCCATCAGTGAGGGCAGCCCCTATGGCTACACCTTC.

The chain combines TRBV27 with TRBJ2-3; D might be TRBD1 or TRBD2, each matching 5 bases. The length of the CDR3 is 14 residues. Germline V CDR1 and CDR2: MNHEY, SMNVEV (reference sequence). Trimming left V 3 bases short and J 2 bases short, with 9 bases between. In DNA, the CDR3 is TGTGCCAGCAGTTTTCGGGGCTACACAGATACGCAGTATTTT. Its translation: CASSFRGYTDTQYF.

The gene calls are TRBV6-2 or TRBV6-3 and TRBJ2-1; D unclear. The ends were cut back, 5 bases at V and 8 bases at J, with 16 bases in the middle. Germline V lookup: CDR1 MNHEY, CDR2 SVGEGT. This CDR3 has 14 residues. DNA of the CDR3: TGTGCCAGCAGTCCTCCGGGCGTTGTCGATGAGCAGTTCTTC. This translates into CASSPPGVVDEQFF.